This TCR beta chain was sequenced in a study of T cells in Graves' hyperthyroidism and ophthalmopathy (dated by TCRdb to between 2017 and 2020). Context from the whole study: Peripheral blood samples were taken at initial diagnosis, before any treatment was given. Following sampling, methimazole starting at 30 mg daily was given to hyperthyroidism patients, and high-dose intravenous methylprednisolone was given to ophthalmopathy patients. The study also compared thyroid tissue and blood T-cell repertoires from 5 to 7 Graves' hyperthyroidism patients. Whether ophthalmopathy could be predicted prospectively was tested in an independent validation cohort made up of about 18 hyperthyroidism patients plus 17 patients who later progressed to ophthalmopathy. To identify TCR V-J signatures that set the groups apart, the researchers used a discovery cohort of 100 or so patients, made up of 40 to 45 with Graves' ophthalmopathy and some 60 with stable Graves' hyperthyroidism. The roughly 100 discovery patients were divided at random into training and test sets in a 7:3 ratio. TCR Vbeta CDR3 sequencing of fewer than 150 peripheral blood samples (43 ophthalmopathy, about 75 hyperthyroidism and approximately 17 progressor patients) is reported in the paper.

Ophthalmopathy patients had moderately to severely active disease, Clinical Activity Score of at least 3, NOSPECS grade of at least 4, and duration under 3 months. Patients with uncontrolled infections, other autoimmune diseases, pregnancy or lactation were excluded. Diagnoses were established on the basis of clinical symptoms, serum thyroxine and TRAb, thyroid ultrasound, and orbital computed tomography. PBMCs were isolated from more than 8 ml of fresh peripheral blood by Ficoll-Paque density gradient centrifugation. Trizol reagent was used to extract total RNA, and RNA quality was then checked on an Agilent 2100 Bioanalyzer. The research as a whole found: Ophthalmopathy was separated from stable hyperthyroidism by a 13 V-J signature model, with roughly 88% sensitivity and about 84% specificity obtained in cross-validation and 80%/75% obtained in testing. No statistical method was used to set the sample size in advance, and investigators knew the group allocation. Most expanded thyroid clonotypes (frequency above 0.001) were also found in blood, which suggests that blood repertoires may mirror thyroid immune responses. In validation, the model predicted progression to ophthalmopathy with 65% to 71% sensitivity and approximately 72% specificity, a median of 6.5 months before onset.

The CDR3 numbers 13 residues from cysteine through phenylalanine. The kept DNA is CDR3 alone, 39 bases in frame from the first base. Based on the germline V gene, the CDR1 and CDR2 sequences are ENHRY and SYGVKD. The TCR beta CDR3 regions were amplified from the RNA transcripts. The TCR CDR3 was subjected to a first round of RT-PCR using the HTBI primer set and the Qiagen OneStep RT-PCR kit. A second multiplex PCR round built the libraries, followed by size selection and purification. Libraries were sequenced paired-end with 100 bp reads on an Illumina HiSeq2000. The authors' pipeline ran thus. SOAPnuke was used to process the raw data, throwing out any read that contained adapters or uncalled bases, had a mean Phred below 15, or lacked an exact constant-primer or identifier match. High-quality paired reads were merged using COPE v1.2.5, and each unique nucleotide sequence was defined as a clonotype. MiTCR v1.1 was used to align the clonotypes against IMGT TRBV, TRBD and TRBJ reference segments. Analysis was restricted to V-J combinations with a frequency above 0.0001, which covered about 99% of repertoires. The TCS score was defined as F50 (clonal expansion) divided by E x V (chaos), with BLOSUM62-based TCRdist calculated between CDR3 peptides within each V-J. Welch's t-statistics and random forest reduced around 520 V-J features to fewer than 15, which were used in a naive Bayes classifier (R e1071). TCRdb itself trimmed the public reads at Q25 with fastp, ran MiXCR and retained productive beta chains. Each entry merges the rows of one CDR3 protein and shows their most common DNA and genes. The V and J calls and clone size come from TCRdb's table, not from the authors' own analysis. Within this sample are approximately 400,000 distinct CDR3 sequences, with 18% of them counted one time only. 35% to 45% of the sample comes from the top ten.

This clonotype was seen more than once but under ten times. The target of this receptor is not known. Compared with germline, one end of the junction differs, possibly owing to a read error. Sequenced sample: blood. The chain is encoded by TRBV10-3 joined to TRBJ1-2, with no confidently assigned D gene. The clonotype originates from a man younger than 35 with Graves' ophthalmopathy. The CDR3 reads as follows: CGISSSNQYGYTF. The nucleotide sequence reads as follows: TGTGGCATCAGTTCCTCGAATCAGTATGGCTACACCTTC.